A single sample gave rise to the 15 T cell receptor beta chains below, sequenced in a study of T-cell reconstitution after alpha-beta-depleted transplantation in children. Unique molecular identifiers were used in preparing the TCRbeta library. One entry per CDR3 protein, called by TCRdb with MiXCR from the PCR reads. This table holds roughly 500,000 distinct CDR3 sequences, approximately 16% found once. The sample was PBMCs from the stem cell graft donor, taken from the stem cell graft. These receptors originate from a human donor who donated a stem cell graft to a child with acute lymphoblastic leukemia.

The chain recombines TRBV7-8 with TRBJ2-7, with D perhaps matching TRBD1 (5 bases). V gave up 6 bases and J gave up 0 bases, with 12 bases separating them. Germline CDR1 and CDR2: SGHVS and FQNEAQ. This CDR3 is 14 amino acids long. The CDR3: CASRDDRSSYEQYF. In DNA form, the CDR3 reads TGTGCCAGCAGAGATGACAGATCCTCCTACGAGCAGTACTTC.

This clonotype was seen a handful of times. This chain joins TRBV19 and TRBJ1-2; a weak D match, TRBD1 (5 bases). Trimming took 5 bases from V and 7 from J, leaving 17 bases between them. The CDR3 extends over 14 amino acids. Germline values: CDR1 LNHDA, CDR2 SQIVND (reference sequence). CDR3 sequence: CASSPFGTASGYTF. CDR3 sequence (DNA): TGTGCCAGTAGTCCCTTCGGGACGGCCAGTGGCTACACCTTC. The full variable domain, with the rest looked up from reference TRBV19 and TRBJ1-2, is DGGITQSPKYLFRKEGQNVTLSCEQNLNHDAMYWYRQDPGQGLRLIYYSQIVNDFQKGDIAEGYSVSREKKESFPLTVTSAQKNPTAFYLCASSPFGTASGYTFGSGTRLTVV.

Ten or more counts support this clonotype. The chain is built from TRBV12-3 or TRBV12-4 and TRBJ2-1; 8 positions agree with TRBD2. V shed 11 bases and J 7 bases; nucleotides not matched to a gene: 10. The CDR3 totals 13 residues. The CDR3 region is CASHGASGNEQFF. The CDR3 DNA reads as TGTGCCTCCCACGGGGCTAGCGGGAATGAGCAGTTCTTC.

This sequence joins TRBV5-1 and TRBJ2-7; D is unresolved. There are 14 residues in the CDR3. CDR1 and CDR2 from the germline V gene are SGHRS and YFSETQ. V gave up 2 bases and J gave up 6 bases, with 15 bases separating them. CDR3 nucleotide sequence: TGCGCCAGCAGCTTCGGGCCGTATATGAGCGAGCAGTACTTC. Its protein is CASSFGPYMSEQYF.

This clonotype has more than one count but fewer than ten. The rearrangement joins TRBV20-1 to TRBJ2-5; D uncertain. V lost 5 bases to trimming and J lost 1 base, with 8 bases between them. The CDR3 has 12 amino acids. In germline, CDR1 is DFQATT, CDR2 SNEGSKA (reference sequence). CDR3: CSALDRQETQYF. In nucleotides, the CDR3 is TGCAGTGCTCTGGACCGCCAAGAGACCCAGTACTTC.

The V gene is TRBV3-1, the J gene TRBJ2-1; TRBD1 matches at 9 bases. CDR3 length: 17 residues. Germline assignment: CDR1 LGHDT and CDR2 YNNKEL (reference sequence). The V and J ends lost 4 bases and 0 bases, in that order; junction bases with no gene match: 7. CDR3 residues: CASSPWDRESSYNEQFF. The CDR3 DNA reads as TGTGCCAGCAGCCCCTGGGACAGGGAAAGCTCCTACAATGAGCAGTTCTTC.

This clonotype was seen a few times. The chain is built from TRBV4-1 and TRBJ2-2, with TRBD1 as a possible D gene (5 bases). This CDR3 spans 16 amino acids. The V end was cut by 0 bases, the J end by 6 bases, with 14 bases between. Germline CDR1 MGHRA, CDR2 YSYEKL. CDR3 DNA sequence: TGCGCCAGCAGCCAAGATCCCTTTGGGGCCTCCGGGGAGCTGTTTTTT. It yields the protein CASSQDPFGASGELFF.

Here the CDR3 reads CASSLGLPVANYEQFF. CDR3 in DNA: TGTGCCAGCAGCTTGGGCCTCCCTGTGGCTAACTATGAGCAGTTCTTC. The rearrangement links TRBV5-5 to TRBJ2-1; D unresolved. Trimming took off 0 bases at V and 8 bases at J, with 18 bases between the two ends. This CDR3 comprises 16 residues. The germline CDR1 and CDR2 sequences are SGHKS and YYEKEE (reference sequence). Supplemented by reference TRBV5-5 and TRBJ2-1, the full variable domain reads DAGVTQSPTHLIKTRGQQVTLRCSPISGHKSVSWYQQVLGQGPQFIFQYYEKEERGRGNFPDRFSARQFPNYSSELNVNALLLGDSALYLCASSLGLPVANYEQFFGPGTRLTVL.

This clonotype has a handful of counts. This chain uses TRBV29-1 with TRBJ2-1, with D maybe TRBD1 (6 bases). The CDR3 spans 14 residues. V was clipped by 4 bases and J by 5 bases, with 15 bases between them. The germline gives CDR1 SQVTM, CDR2 ANQGSEA. The CDR3 loop is CSVVWGTPNNEQFF. CDR3 coding DNA: TGCAGCGTTGTATGGGGGACACCCAACAATGAGCAGTTCTTC.

This clonotype was seen more than once but under ten times. The J gene is TRBJ2-1, the V gene TRBV9, with 7 nucleotides matching TRBD1. This CDR3 spans 15 amino acids. Germline CDR1 SGDLS, CDR2 YYNGEE. V lost 5 bases, J lost 7 bases, and 12 bases stayed unmatched. The CDR3, as DNA: TGTGCCAGCAGTGCTTGGCAGGGGGACGGAAATGAGCAGTTCTTC. Amino acid sequence: CASSAWQGDGNEQFF. The full variable domain, its missing parts supplied by reference TRBV9 and TRBJ2-1, is DSGVTQTPKHLITATGQRVTLRCSPRSGDLSVYWYQQSLDQGLQFLIQYYNGEERAKGNILERFSAQQFPDLHSELNLSSLELGDSALYFCASSAWQGDGNEQFFGPGTRLTVL.

The chain recombines TRBV10-3 with TRBJ1-1; the D gene is possibly TRBD1 (6 bases). Trimming cost V 2 bases and J 10 bases, with 14 bases left between them. The CDR3 has 13 amino acids. Germline CDR1 is ENHRY and CDR2 is SYGVKD. CDR3 sequence reads: CAISEVGRGGAFF. In DNA form, the CDR3 reads TGTGCCATCAGTGAGGTGGGCAGAGGGGGAGCTTTCTTT.

The rearrangement joins TRBV27 to TRBJ1-2, with 10 bases that match TRBD1. Germline CDR1 reads MNHEY; CDR2 reads SMNVEV (reference sequence). CDR3 length equals 15 residues. V gave up 5 bases and J gave up 4 bases; unmatched junction bases: 7. CDR3 DNA: TGTGCCAGCAGTCCGTGGACAGGGGGAGGCTATGGCTACACCTTC. Translated: CASSPWTGGGYGYTF.

The V and J genes are TRBV23-1 and TRBJ2-1; 9 bases line up with TRBD2. TRBV23-1 belongs to the ORF category, with a function that is uncertain. Unmatched junction bases numbered 5, after V lost 2 bases and J lost 6 bases. The CDR3 runs 15 residues. The DNA of the CDR3 is TGCGCCAGCAGTCAAGGCCTAGCGGGATCCAATGAGCAGTTCTTC. This codes for CASSQGLAGSNEQFF.

Here the CDR3 reads CASTPQGLSNQPQHF. The CDR3 DNA sequence: TGTGCCAGTACCCCACAGGGTTTGAGCAATCAGCCCCAGCATTTT. The genes are TRBV19 and TRBJ1-5, with a tentative D call TRBD1 (6 bases). Per the germline V gene, CDR1 is LNHDA and CDR2 is SQIVND (reference sequence). This CDR3 has 15 amino acids. Trimming cost V 7 bases and J 1 base, with 14 bases left between them.

The chain joins TRBV6-1 to TRBJ1-5; 8 bases are shared with TRBD1. Germline V lookup: CDR1 MNHNS, CDR2 SASEGT. V lost 1 base and J lost 7; bases outside the gene matches: 6. The CDR3 has 15 amino acids. The CDR3 DNA reads as TGTGCCAGCAGTGAAGACGAGACAGGGGACCAGCCCCAGCATTTT. Its protein product is CASSEDETGDQPQHF.